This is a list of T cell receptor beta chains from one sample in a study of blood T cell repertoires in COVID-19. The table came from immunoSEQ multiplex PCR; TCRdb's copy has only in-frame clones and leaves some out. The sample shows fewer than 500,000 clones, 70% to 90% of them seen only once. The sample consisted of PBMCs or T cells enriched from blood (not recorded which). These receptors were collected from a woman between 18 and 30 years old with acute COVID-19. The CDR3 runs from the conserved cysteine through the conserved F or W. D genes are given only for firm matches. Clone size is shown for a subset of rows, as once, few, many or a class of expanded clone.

TGCAGCGTTGTTGTCAGGGGGCCCTCCTACGAGCAGTACTTC | CSVVVRGPSYEQYF | TRBV29-1 | few | TRBD1 | TRBJ2-7
TGTGCCAGCAGCTTGGTTAGGAGAGGGAGCACCTATAATTCACCCCTCCACTTT | CASSLVRRGSTYNSPLHF | TRBV5-8 | . | . | TRBJ1-6
TGTGCCAGCAGCGTAGATGTAACCTACGAGCAGTACTTC | CASSVDVTYEQYF | TRBV9 | . | . | TRBJ2-7
TGCGCCAGCCACGGACAGGGAATTGTTGAGGGTGAAAAACTGTTTTTT | CASHGQGIVEGEKLFF | TRBV10-1 | . | TRBD1 | TRBJ1-4
TGCAGCGTTGTGAGTTTAAATGAGCAGTTCTTC | CSVVSLNEQFF | TRBV29-1 | . | . | TRBJ2-1
TGTGCCAGCAGCCAAGGAGGCCCCTATAATTCACCCCTCCACTTT | CASSQGGPYNSPLHF | TRBV3-1/TRBV3-2 | . | . | TRBJ1-6
TGTGCCGGCAGAACAGGGTTCATGGGCGAGCAGTACTTC | CAGRTGFMGEQYF | TRBV7-9 | . | . | TRBJ2-7
TGTGCCAGCAACGGCAGGGACTTATCCCAAGAGACCCAGTACTTC | CASNGRDLSQETQYF | TRBV2 | . | . | TRBJ2-5
TGTGCCAGCAGTGACAGGGGGCTTTACAATGAGCAGTTCTTC | CASSDRGLYNEQFF | TRBV2 | few | TRBD1 | TRBJ2-1
TGTGCCAGCAGCCCTAACAGAGACTATGGCTACACCTTC | CASSPNRDYGYTF | TRBV7-2 | . | . | TRBJ1-2
TGTGCCAGCAGTTTACCGTCGGATCCAGGGGCCGACCCCTTAGACGAGCAGTACTTC | CASSLPSDPGADPLDEQYF | TRBV27 | once | . | TRBJ2-7
TGTGCCAGCAGCCAAGGACAACAGGGGCAAGAGACCCAGTACTTC | CASSQGQQGQETQYF | TRBV3-1/TRBV3-2 | . | TRBD1 | TRBJ2-5